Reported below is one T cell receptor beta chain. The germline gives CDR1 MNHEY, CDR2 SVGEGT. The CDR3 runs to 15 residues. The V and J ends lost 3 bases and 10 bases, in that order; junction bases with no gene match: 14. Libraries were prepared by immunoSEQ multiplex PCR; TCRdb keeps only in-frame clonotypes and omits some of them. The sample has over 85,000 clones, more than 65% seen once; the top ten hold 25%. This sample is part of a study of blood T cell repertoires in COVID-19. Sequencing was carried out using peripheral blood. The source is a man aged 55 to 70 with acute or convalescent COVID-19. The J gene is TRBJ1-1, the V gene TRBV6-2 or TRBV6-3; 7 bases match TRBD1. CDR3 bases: TGTGCCAGCAGTTATTTGCCACCTATCGACAGGGCAGCTTTCTTT. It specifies CASSYLPPIDRAAFF.